This T cell receptor beta chain was retrieved from a study of control samples from healthy donors and cancer patients. Germline lookup yields CDR1 SGHTA and CDR2 FQGNSA. CDR3 size: 17 residues. With V trimmed by 5 bases and J by 1 base, 11 bases remained unmatched. Measured with immunoSEQ multiplex PCR; TCRdb has only the in-frame clones, and not every one. The table has about 89,000 clones, 85% seen once. This rearrangement joins TRBV7-2 to TRBJ2-3, with 8 bases aligning to TRBD1. This clonotype originated in a woman aged 40 to 49 in good health. Sample: blood. The CDR3 coding sequence is TGTGCCAGCAGCCCTATCCCCCCGGACAGGGGCACAGATACGCAGTATTTT. Its translation: CASSPIPPDRGTDTQYF.